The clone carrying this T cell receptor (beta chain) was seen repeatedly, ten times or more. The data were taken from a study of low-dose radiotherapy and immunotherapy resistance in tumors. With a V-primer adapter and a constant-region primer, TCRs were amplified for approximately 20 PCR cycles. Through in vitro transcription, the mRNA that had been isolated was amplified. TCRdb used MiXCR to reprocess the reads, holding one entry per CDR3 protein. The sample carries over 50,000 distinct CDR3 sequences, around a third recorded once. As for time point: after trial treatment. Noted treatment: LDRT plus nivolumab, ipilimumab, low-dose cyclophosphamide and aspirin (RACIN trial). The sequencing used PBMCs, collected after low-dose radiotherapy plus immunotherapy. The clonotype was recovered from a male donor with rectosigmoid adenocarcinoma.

The chain's CDR3 is CASSQRVNRGISGNTIYF. CDR3 bases: TGTGCCAGCAGCCAAAGAGTTAACAGGGGAATCTCTGGAAACACCATATATTTT. The rearrangement uses TRBV4-2 and TRBJ1-3; 7 nucleotides line up with TRBD1. Unmatched junction bases numbered 10, after V lost 2 bases and J lost 0 bases. Germline V gene data show CDR1 as LGHNA and CDR2 as YNFKEQ. The CDR3 runs to 18 residues.